Sequencing of this TCR beta chain was carried out in a study of blood T cell repertoires in COVID-19. Study-level information: T cells, B-cell-depleted T cells, or PBMCs provided the cDNA or gDNA that served as material.

Assay: immunoSEQ multiplex PCR; the TCRdb copy retains only in-frame clones and omits some. The data hold under 250,000 clones, with 75% to 85% observed a single time. The receptor comes from a woman in her sixties or seventies with acute or convalescent COVID-19. Specimen: peripheral blood.

The CDR3 protein is CAWSVLAGGGTQYF. In nucleotides, the CDR3 is TGTGCCTGGAGTGTTTTAGCGGGGGGTGGTACGCAGTATTTT. The chain recombines TRBV30 with TRBJ2-3, with 10 bases lining up with TRBD2. Germline-derived CDR1 and CDR2 are GTSNPN and SVGIG (reference sequence). V was pared by 0 bases and J by 8 bases, with 5 bases of the junction left unmatched. CDR3 length equals 14 residues.